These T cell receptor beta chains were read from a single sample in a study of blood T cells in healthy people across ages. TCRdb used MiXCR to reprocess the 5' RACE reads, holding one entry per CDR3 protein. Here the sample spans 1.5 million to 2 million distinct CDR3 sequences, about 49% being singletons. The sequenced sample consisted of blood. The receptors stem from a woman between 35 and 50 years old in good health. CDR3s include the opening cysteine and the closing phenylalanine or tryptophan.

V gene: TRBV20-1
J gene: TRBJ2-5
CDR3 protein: CSARDRGLGLRETQYF

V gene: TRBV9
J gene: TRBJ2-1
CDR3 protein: CASSVAAGNEQFF

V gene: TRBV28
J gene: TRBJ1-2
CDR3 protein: CASSPGQGPGGYGYTF

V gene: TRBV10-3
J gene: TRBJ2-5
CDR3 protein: CAISGTQGARTYF

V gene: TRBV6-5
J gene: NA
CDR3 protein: CASSYSGAQNYEQYF

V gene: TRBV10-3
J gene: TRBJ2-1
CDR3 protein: CAISVYLRYGSYNEQFF

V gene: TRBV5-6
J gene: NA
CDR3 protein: CASSLDTGGSYNEQYF

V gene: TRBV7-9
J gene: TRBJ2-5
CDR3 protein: CASSPKDQETQYF

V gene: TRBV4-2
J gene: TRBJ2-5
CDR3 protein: CASSQGGTDQETQYF

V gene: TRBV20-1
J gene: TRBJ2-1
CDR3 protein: CSTRGGPYNEQFF

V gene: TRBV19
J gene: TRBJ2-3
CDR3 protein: CASSTDRDTQYF

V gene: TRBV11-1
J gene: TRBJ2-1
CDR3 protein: CASSLNLGTGINEQFF

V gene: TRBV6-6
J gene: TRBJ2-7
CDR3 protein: CASSSYIQDREQYF

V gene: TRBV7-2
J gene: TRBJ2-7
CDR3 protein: CASKYREMSYEQYF

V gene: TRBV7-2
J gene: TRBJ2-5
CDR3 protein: CASFPGTQRGPQETQYF

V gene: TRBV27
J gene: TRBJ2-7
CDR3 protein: CASSLYYSSYEQYF

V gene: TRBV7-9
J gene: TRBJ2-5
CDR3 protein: CASSLVRTGLQETQYF

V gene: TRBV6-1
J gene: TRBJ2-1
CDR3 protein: CASDRTNNEQFF

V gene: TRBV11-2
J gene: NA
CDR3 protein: CASSGDTNYEQYF

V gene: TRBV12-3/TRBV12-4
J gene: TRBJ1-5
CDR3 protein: CASSLGPLYQPQHF

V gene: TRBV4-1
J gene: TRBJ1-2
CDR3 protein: CASSQENRGFNGYTF